This is a list of T cell receptor beta chains from one sample in a study of vaccination and CD4 T cells after COVID-19. TCRdb reprocessed the PCR reads via MiXCR and lists one record per CDR3 protein. The table shows roughly 5,000 distinct CDR3 sequences, with around half occurring only once. These TCRs are of unknown antigen specificity. The sample taken for sequencing was CD4+ T cells from blood, cultured in vitro. All receptors derive from a human donor who had recovered from COVID-19. Each CDR3 is given with its conserved first and last residue. A D gene is named only where the DNA matches it firmly. Size is stated for part of the rows, as once, few or many counts, or as a class when the clone is expanded.

J gene: TRBJ2-7; D gene: NA; clone size: NA; V gene: TRBV20-1; CDR3 DNA: TGCAGTGCGGGGGGGGGACAGGCTGCCCTCCATCTGGGGCAGTACTTC; CDR3 protein: CSAGGGQAALHLGQYF
J gene: TRBJ1-6; D gene: NA; clone size: NA; V gene: TRBV27; CDR3 DNA: TGTGCCAGCAGGAAACAGACATATAATTCACCCCTCCACTTT; CDR3 protein: CASRKQTYNSPLHF
J gene: TRBJ1-1; D gene: NA; clone size: NA; V gene: TRBV11-3; CDR3 DNA: TGTGCCAGCAGCTACGACAGATACACTGAAGCTTTCTTT; CDR3 protein: CASSYDRYTEAFF
J gene: TRBJ2-3; D gene: TRBD2; clone size: NA; V gene: TRBV18; CDR3 DNA: TGTGCCAGCTCATCTCTAGCGGGGAACGGGCTGGGCACAGATACGCAGTATTTT; CDR3 protein: CASSSLAGNGLGTDTQYF
J gene: TRBJ1-3; D gene: NA; clone size: NA; V gene: TRBV6-1; CDR3 DNA: TGTGCCAGCACCCGGGTCCCTGGAAACACCATATATTTT; CDR3 protein: CASTRVPGNTIYF
J gene: TRBJ2-2; D gene: TRBD2; clone size: NA; V gene: TRBV10-3; CDR3 DNA: TGTGCCACACAACAAAATCGGGGGGATAACACCGGGGAGCTGTTTTTT; CDR3 protein: CATQQNRGDNTGELFF
J gene: TRBJ1-1; D gene: TRBD1; clone size: NA; V gene: TRBV6-5; CDR3 DNA: TGTGCCAGCAGTTACTCGACAGGGATCGGCACTGAAGCTTTCTTT; CDR3 protein: CASSYSTGIGTEAFF
J gene: TRBJ2-5; D gene: TRBD1; clone size: NA; V gene: TRBV19; CDR3 DNA: TGTGCCAGTAGTATAGATCGGGACAGGGGTCAAGAGACCCAGTACTTC; CDR3 protein: CASSIDRDRGQETQYF
J gene: TRBJ2-3; D gene: NA; clone size: NA; V gene: TRBV7-2; CDR3 DNA: TGTGCCAGCAGCTACGGTTCTGCAGATACGCAGTATTTT; CDR3 protein: CASSYGSADTQYF
J gene: TRBJ2-7; D gene: TRBD2; clone size: few; V gene: TRBV6-2/TRBV6-3; CDR3 DNA: TGTGCCAGCAGTCGAGCGGGGGCCTCGAGCTACGAGCAGTACTTC; CDR3 protein: CASSRAGASSYEQYF
J gene: TRBJ2-7; D gene: NA; clone size: NA; V gene: TRBV6-4; CDR3 DNA: TGTGCCAGCAGTGACTCGAAATCTGCTGGGGCTTCCTCCTACGAGCAGTACTTC; CDR3 protein: CASSDSKSAGASSYEQYF
J gene: TRBJ1-6; D gene: NA; clone size: NA; V gene: TRBV6-2/TRBV6-3; CDR3 DNA: TGTGCCAGCAGTCCGATGGACACCTATTCACCCCTCCACTTT; CDR3 protein: CASSPMDTYSPLHF
J gene: TRBJ2-3; D gene: TRBD1; clone size: few; V gene: TRBV7-2; CDR3 DNA: TGTGCCAGCAGCTGGGACAGGGGGGCAGATACGCAGTATTTT; CDR3 protein: CASSWDRGADTQYF
J gene: TRBJ1-3; D gene: NA; clone size: NA; V gene: TRBV11-3; CDR3 DNA: TGTGCCAGCAGCTCCTTACCTGGAAACACCATATATTTT; CDR3 protein: CASSSLPGNTIYF
J gene: TRBJ2-5; D gene: NA; clone size: few; V gene: TRBV20-1; CDR3 DNA: TGCAGTGCTAGAATTTCCAGGGGACGAGGAGAGACCCAGTACTTC; CDR3 protein: CSARISRGRGETQYF
J gene: TRBJ2-7; D gene: NA; clone size: NA; V gene: TRBV6-5; CDR3 DNA: TGTGCCAGCAGTTACCGGGACTCCTTGGCCGCCTACGAGCAGTACTTC; CDR3 protein: CASSYRDSLAAYEQYF
J gene: TRBJ1-1; D gene: NA; clone size: NA; V gene: TRBV2; CDR3 DNA: TGTGCCAGCAGGGGGGGCTGGACTGAAGCTTTCTTT; CDR3 protein: CASRGGWTEAFF
J gene: TRBJ2-3; D gene: NA; clone size: NA; V gene: TRBV30; CDR3 DNA: TGTGCCTGTAGCTCATCCGGCACAGATACGCAGTATTTT; CDR3 protein: CACSSSGTDTQYF
J gene: TRBJ1-2; D gene: NA; clone size: NA; V gene: TRBV20-1; CDR3 DNA: TGCAGTGCTCTCCGGGACGGGAATCAGGACGGCTACACCTTC; CDR3 protein: CSALRDGNQDGYTF
J gene: TRBJ2-3; D gene: NA; clone size: NA; V gene: TRBV2; CDR3 DNA: TGTGCCAGCAACGTCGGGGATGTGGGCACAGATACGCAGTATTTT; CDR3 protein: CASNVGDVGTDTQYF
J gene: TRBJ1-1; D gene: NA; clone size: few; V gene: TRBV6-1; CDR3 DNA: TGTGCCAGCAGTGAATGGGGGCGGAACACTGAAGCTTTCTTT; CDR3 protein: CASSEWGRNTEAFF
J gene: TRBJ2-5; D gene: NA; clone size: few; V gene: TRBV15; CDR3 DNA: TGTGCCACCAGCAGAGACAGGCTGGAGACCCAGTACTTC; CDR3 protein: CATSRDRLETQYF
J gene: TRBJ1-1; D gene: NA; clone size: NA; V gene: TRBV27; CDR3 DNA: TGTGCCAGCAGTTTAGATTGGAGCAAAAAAGCTTTCTTT; CDR3 protein: CASSLDWSKKAFF
J gene: TRBJ2-5; D gene: TRBD2; clone size: few; V gene: TRBV7-3; CDR3 DNA: TGTGCCAGCAGCTCAGGACTAGCGGGAGAGACCCAGTACTTC; CDR3 protein: CASSSGLAGETQYF
J gene: TRBJ2-5; D gene: TRBD1; clone size: NA; V gene: TRBV11-2; CDR3 DNA: TGTGCCAGCAGCTCGAGGGACAGGGGAGAGACCCAGTACTTC; CDR3 protein: CASSSRDRGETQYF
J gene: TRBJ2-7; D gene: NA; clone size: NA; V gene: TRBV5-8; CDR3 DNA: TGTGCCAGCAGTTTCCTGGGGGTTTTGGAGTACTTC; CDR3 protein: CASSFLGVLEYF
J gene: TRBJ2-1; D gene: NA; clone size: NA; V gene: TRBV2; CDR3 DNA: TGTGCCAGCAGACCCGAACCCTCCTTCAATGAGCAGTTCTTC; CDR3 protein: CASRPEPSFNEQFF
J gene: TRBJ2-5; D gene: TRBD1; clone size: few; V gene: TRBV5-4; CDR3 DNA: TGTGCCAGCAGCCCACAGGGGCAAGAGACCCAGTACTTC; CDR3 protein: CASSPQGQETQYF
J gene: TRBJ2-7; D gene: NA; clone size: NA; V gene: TRBV28; CDR3 DNA: TGTGCCAGCAGTTTACTGGACCGGGACTACGAGCAGTACTTC; CDR3 protein: CASSLLDRDYEQYF
J gene: TRBJ2-3; D gene: TRBD1; clone size: few; V gene: TRBV25-1; CDR3 DNA: TGTGCCAGCAGTGAATTGGAAATCGCTCTTCGACAGGGGACACCTAGCACAGATACGCAGTATTTT; CDR3 protein: CASSELEIALRQGTPSTDTQYF
J gene: TRBJ1-5; D gene: NA; clone size: few; V gene: TRBV7-2; CDR3 DNA: TGTGCCAGCAGCTTACAGTGGGATCAGCCCCAGCATTTT; CDR3 protein: CASSLQWDQPQHF
J gene: TRBJ1-2; D gene: NA; clone size: NA; V gene: TRBV7-2; CDR3 DNA: TGTGCCAGCAGCACAGGGTATCATTCTAACTATGGCTACACCTTC; CDR3 protein: CASSTGYHSNYGYTF
J gene: TRBJ2-3; D gene: TRBD1; clone size: NA; V gene: TRBV27; CDR3 DNA: TGTGCCAGCAGTTTTTTAAGGGGGCCCTATACGCAGTATTTT; CDR3 protein: CASSFLRGPYTQYF
J gene: TRBJ2-7; D gene: TRBD1; clone size: NA; V gene: TRBV7-3; CDR3 DNA: TGTGCCAGCAGCTCACAACCGGGACAGGGCTACGAGCAGTACTTC; CDR3 protein: CASSSQPGQGYEQYF
J gene: TRBJ1-2; D gene: NA; clone size: NA; V gene: TRBV11-3; CDR3 DNA: TGTGCCAGCAGCTTTAATTTGCGGGGGTCTAACTATGGCTACACCTTC; CDR3 protein: CASSFNLRGSNYGYTF
J gene: TRBJ1-1; D gene: NA; clone size: NA; V gene: TRBV27; CDR3 DNA: TGTGCCAGCAGTTTTGTCCCCGAGGGGTTCCCTTTTGGAGCTTTCTTT; CDR3 protein: CASSFVPEGFPFGAFF
J gene: TRBJ1-1; D gene: NA; clone size: few; V gene: TRBV7-8; CDR3 DNA: TGTGCCAGCAGCTTAAAATGGCGGGGCGGACCGTATATGAACACTGAAGCTTTCTTT; CDR3 protein: CASSLKWRGGPYMNTEAFF
J gene: TRBJ2-3; D gene: NA; clone size: NA; V gene: TRBV7-2; CDR3 DNA: TGTGCCAGCAGCTTGGTACGAGCCACAGATACGCAGTATTTT; CDR3 protein: CASSLVRATDTQYF
J gene: TRBJ2-5; D gene: TRBD2; clone size: NA; V gene: TRBV20-1; CDR3 DNA: TGCAGTGCCGAGGCACTAGCGGGGGGGCCGCTCCAAGAGACCCAGTACTTC; CDR3 protein: CSAEALAGGPLQETQYF
J gene: TRBJ2-2; D gene: TRBD1; clone size: NA; V gene: TRBV6-5; CDR3 DNA: TGTGCCAGCAGTTATAAGGGACAGGGCACCGGGGAGCTGTTTTTT; CDR3 protein: CASSYKGQGTGELFF
J gene: TRBJ1-6; D gene: TRBD1; clone size: NA; V gene: TRBV7-9; CDR3 DNA: TGTGCCAGCAGCATAGGACAGGGTGTTAATTCACCCCTCCACTTT; CDR3 protein: CASSIGQGVNSPLHF
J gene: TRBJ2-3; D gene: TRBD2; clone size: NA; V gene: TRBV7-2; CDR3 DNA: TGTGCCAGCCTCCCGATAGCGGGGACACCCTTAGATACGCAGTATTTT; CDR3 protein: CASLPIAGTPLDTQYF
J gene: TRBJ1-6; D gene: TRBD1; clone size: NA; V gene: TRBV18; CDR3 DNA: TGTGCCAGCTCACTACAACAGGGGGCGGATTCACCCCTCCACTTT; CDR3 protein: CASSLQQGADSPLHF
J gene: TRBJ2-2; D gene: NA; clone size: NA; V gene: TRBV6-5; CDR3 DNA: TGTGCCAGCAGTTGGACAGCGAACACCGGGGAGCTGTTTTTT; CDR3 protein: CASSWTANTGELFF
J gene: TRBJ2-3; D gene: TRBD2; clone size: medium-sized; V gene: TRBV25-1; CDR3 DNA: TGTGCCAGCAGTGAATACTCGGGGGGACTCGCAGATACGCAGTATTTT; CDR3 protein: CASSEYSGGLADTQYF
J gene: TRBJ1-6; D gene: NA; clone size: NA; V gene: TRBV20-1; CDR3 DNA: TGCAGTGCCCCGGAACCGGGAACCTATAATTCACCCCTCCACTTT; CDR3 protein: CSAPEPGTYNSPLHF
J gene: TRBJ2-3; D gene: NA; clone size: few; V gene: TRBV6-2/TRBV6-3; CDR3 DNA: TGTGCCAGCAGTTACTATCGGGAGGATACGCAGTATTTT; CDR3 protein: CASSYYREDTQYF
J gene: TRBJ2-5; D gene: TRBD2; clone size: few; V gene: TRBV5-4; CDR3 DNA: TGTGCCAGCAGCCCACTAGCGGGAGGGCCCCCGTCAATGTCGGCCCAGTACTTC; CDR3 protein: CASSPLAGGPPSMSAQYF
J gene: TRBJ2-5; D gene: TRBD2; clone size: NA; V gene: TRBV27; CDR3 DNA: TGTGCCAGCAGTAGGGGAGGGCCCGGACAGACCCAGTACTTC; CDR3 protein: CASSRGGPGQTQYF
J gene: TRBJ2-1; D gene: TRBD2; clone size: few; V gene: TRBV20-1; CDR3 DNA: TGCAGTGCTATTATACAGGCGGGAGTTGAGCAGTTCTTC; CDR3 protein: CSAIIQAGVEQFF
J gene: TRBJ2-1; D gene: NA; clone size: NA; V gene: TRBV6-5; CDR3 DNA: TGTGCCAGCAGTTATCTGGGGGCCGGGAACTCCTACAATGAGCAGTTCTTC; CDR3 protein: CASSYLGAGNSYNEQFF